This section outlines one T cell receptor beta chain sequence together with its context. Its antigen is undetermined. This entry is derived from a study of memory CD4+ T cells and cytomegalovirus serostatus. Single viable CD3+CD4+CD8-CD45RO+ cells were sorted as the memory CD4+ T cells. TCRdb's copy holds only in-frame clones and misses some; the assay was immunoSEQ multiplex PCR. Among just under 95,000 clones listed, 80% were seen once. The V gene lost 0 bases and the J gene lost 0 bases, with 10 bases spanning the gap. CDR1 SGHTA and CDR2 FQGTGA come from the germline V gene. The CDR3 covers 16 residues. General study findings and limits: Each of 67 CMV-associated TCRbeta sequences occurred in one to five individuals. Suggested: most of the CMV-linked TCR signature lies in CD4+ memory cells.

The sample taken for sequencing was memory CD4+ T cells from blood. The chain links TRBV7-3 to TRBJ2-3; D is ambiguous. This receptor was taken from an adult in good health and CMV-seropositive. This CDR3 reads CASSLTGLTSTDTQYF. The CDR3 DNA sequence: TGTGCCAGCAGCTTAACGGGGTTAACTAGCACAGATACGCAGTATTTT.